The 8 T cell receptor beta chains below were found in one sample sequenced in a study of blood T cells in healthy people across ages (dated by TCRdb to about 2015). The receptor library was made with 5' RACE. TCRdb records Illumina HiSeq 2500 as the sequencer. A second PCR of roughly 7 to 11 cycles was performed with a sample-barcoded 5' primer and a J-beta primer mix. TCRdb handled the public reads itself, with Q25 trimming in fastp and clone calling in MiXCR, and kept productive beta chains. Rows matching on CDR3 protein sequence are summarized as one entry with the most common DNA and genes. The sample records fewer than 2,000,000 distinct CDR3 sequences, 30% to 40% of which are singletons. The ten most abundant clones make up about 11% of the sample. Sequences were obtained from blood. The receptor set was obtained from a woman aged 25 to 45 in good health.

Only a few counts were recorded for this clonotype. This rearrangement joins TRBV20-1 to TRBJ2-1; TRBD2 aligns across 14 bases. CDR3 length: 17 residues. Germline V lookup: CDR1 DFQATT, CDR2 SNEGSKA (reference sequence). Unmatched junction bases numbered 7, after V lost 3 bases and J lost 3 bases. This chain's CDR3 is CSASPRLAGGRYNEQFF. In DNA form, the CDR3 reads TGCAGTGCTAGCCCTAGACTAGCGGGGGGGCGCTACAATGAGCAGTTCTTC.

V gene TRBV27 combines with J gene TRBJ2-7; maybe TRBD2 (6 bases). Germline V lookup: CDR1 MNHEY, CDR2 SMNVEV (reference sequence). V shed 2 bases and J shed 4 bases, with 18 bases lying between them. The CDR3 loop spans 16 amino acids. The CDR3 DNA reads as TGTGCCAGCAGTTTAAGTCTCGGGAGCCTATGGTACGAGCAGTACTTC. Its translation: CASSLSLGSLWYEQYF.

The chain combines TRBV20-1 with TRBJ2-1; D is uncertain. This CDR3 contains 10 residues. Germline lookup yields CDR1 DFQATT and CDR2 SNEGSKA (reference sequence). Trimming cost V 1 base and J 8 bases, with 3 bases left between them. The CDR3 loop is CSARGYEQFF. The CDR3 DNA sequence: TGCAGTGCTAGAGGCTATGAGCAGTTCTTC.

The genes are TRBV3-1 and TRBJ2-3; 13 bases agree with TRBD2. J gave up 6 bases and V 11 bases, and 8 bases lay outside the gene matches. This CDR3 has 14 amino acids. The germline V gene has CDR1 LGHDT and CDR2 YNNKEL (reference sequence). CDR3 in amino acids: CACRPGLAGDTQYF. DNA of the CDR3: TGTGCCTGCCGTCCGGGACTAGCGGGGGATACGCAGTATTTT.

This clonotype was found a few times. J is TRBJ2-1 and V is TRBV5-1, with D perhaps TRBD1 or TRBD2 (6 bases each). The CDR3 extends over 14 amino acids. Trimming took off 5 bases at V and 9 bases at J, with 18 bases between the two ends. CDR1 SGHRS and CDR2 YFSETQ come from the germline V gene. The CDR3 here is CASSSGGPRVEQFF. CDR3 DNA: TGCGCCAGCAGTTCCGGGGGCCCCCGCGTTGAGCAGTTCTTC.

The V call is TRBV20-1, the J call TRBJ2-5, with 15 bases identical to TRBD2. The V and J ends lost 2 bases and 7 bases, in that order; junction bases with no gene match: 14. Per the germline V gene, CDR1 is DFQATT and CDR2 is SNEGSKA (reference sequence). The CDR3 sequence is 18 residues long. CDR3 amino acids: CSARSGLAGGFLYVTQYF. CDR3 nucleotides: TGCAGTGCTAGATCCGGACTAGCGGGGGGGTTTCTTTATGTGACCCAGTACTTC.

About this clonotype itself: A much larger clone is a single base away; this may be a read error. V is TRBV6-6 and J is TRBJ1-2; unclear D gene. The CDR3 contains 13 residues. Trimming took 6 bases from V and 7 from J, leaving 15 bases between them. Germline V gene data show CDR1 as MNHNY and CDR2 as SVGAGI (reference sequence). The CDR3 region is CASSTDMTLGYTF. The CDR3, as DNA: TGTGCCAGCAGCACTGACATGACACTTGGCTACACCTTC.

As DNA, the CDR3 is TGTGCCAGCAGTTTAGATGGGACAGGGGGACTAGCGGGAAGGTACGAGCAGTACTTC. Translating it yields CASSLDGTGGLAGRYEQYF. V is TRBV28 and J is TRBJ2-7, with TRBD2 matching 13 bases. The CDR3 spans 19 residues. V gave up 2 bases and J gave up 4 bases; unmatched junction bases: 14. CDR1 is MDHEN and CDR2 is SYDVKM in the germline V gene.